Presented here are 11 T cell receptor beta chains from one specimen sequenced in a study of T cell clusters in autoimmune cytopenias. Roughly 40,000 genome equivalents of blood DNA were amplified for TRB. TRB rearrangements were amplified by touch-down multiplex PCR with mixed TRB-A/B primers. No DNA is given; TCRdb re-called the multiplex PCR reads and lists each CDR3 protein once. The sample features about 2,800 distinct CDR3 sequences, with 9% to 9.5% in its top ten. Sequences were obtained from peripheral blood. Every receptor here comes from a human donor with an autoimmune cytopenia or autoimmune hepatitis (not recorded which).

By frequency, this clonotype is medium-sized. The V gene is TRBV5-6, the J gene TRBJ2-1; lacking DNA, the TRBD1 call made by TCRdb goes unchecked. This CDR3 spans 13 amino acids. CDR1 is SGHDT, CDR2 YYEEEE, per germline. The CDR3 reads CASSLGTVNEQFF. Full variable domain (missing parts from reference TRBV5-6 and TRBJ2-1): DAGVTQSPTHLIKTRGQQVTLRCSPKSGHDTVSWYQQALGQGPQFIFQYYEEEERQRGNFPDRFSGHQFPNYSSELNVNALLLGDSALYLCASSLGTVNEQFFGPGTRLTVL.

Considering frequency, this clonotype is medium-sized. This chain links TRBV27 with TRBJ2-7; the D call of TRBD2 rests on TCRdb alone, since no DNA is present to check it. CDR1 is MNHEY and CDR2 is SMNVEV in the germline V gene (reference sequence). The CDR3 has 16 amino acids. The CDR3 spells CASSLFFSGPPYEQYF.

This clonotype registers medium-sized (0.01 to 0.1%) by frequency. This chain links TRBV6-5 with TRBJ1-5. Germline CDR1 and CDR2: MNHEY and SVGAGI. CDR3 length equals 14 residues. This CDR3 reads CASSSRAGNQPQHF.

Considering frequency, this clonotype is medium-sized. V is TRBV19 and J is TRBJ1-4. In germline, CDR1 is LNHDA, CDR2 SQIVND (reference sequence). The CDR3 length is 15 residues. This CDR3 reads CASSITAGPNEKLFF.

This clonotype is labeled medium-sized based on frequency. The chain joins TRBV29-1 to TRBJ1-2; TCRdb outputs TRBD1, but without DNA this stays unchecked. The CDR3 length is 13 residues. Germline CDR1 SQVTM, CDR2 ANQGSEA. CDR3 region: CSVASTGTEGYTF.

In terms of frequency, this clonotype is medium-sized. V and J are TRBV5-6 and TRBJ1-4. Germline V gene sequence: CDR1 SGHDT, CDR2 YYEEEE. The CDR3 runs 13 residues. The chain's CDR3 is CASSYGYNEKLFF.

This clonotype registers medium-sized by frequency. The chain joins TRBV27 to TRBJ2-5. CDR1 and CDR2 (germline): MNHEY, SMNVEV (reference sequence). CDR3 length: 14 amino acids. The CDR3 protein is CASSSQRDQETQYF.

According to its frequency, this clonotype is medium-sized. The chain has TRBV6-1 and TRBJ2-3; TCRdb designates TRBD2, a call that cannot be tested without DNA. The CDR3 length is 16 residues. Germline V gene lookup returns CDR1 MNHNS and CDR2 SASEGT. The CDR3 is CASQTGLAGVTDTQYF.

This clonotype is medium-sized (0.01 to 0.1%) by frequency. This chain's CDR3 is CASSPIGTELSSGYTF. The chain recombines TRBV18 with TRBJ1-2; no DNA is available, so the TRBD1 call from TCRdb remains unchecked. The CDR3 spans 16 residues. The V gene's germline CDR1 is KGHSH and CDR2 LQKENI.

Judged by frequency, this clonotype is medium-sized. The chain joins TRBV15 to TRBJ2-7. Germline V gene sequence: CDR1 LNHNV, CDR2 YYDKDF (reference sequence). The CDR3 is made up of 13 amino acids. The CDR3 here is CATSLGKAYEQYF. The full variable domain, in which reference TRBV15 and TRBJ2-7 provide the parts outside the CDR3, is DAMVIQNPRYQVTQFGKPVTLSCSQTLNHNVMYWYQQKSSQAPKLLFHYYDKDFNNEADTPDNFQSRRPNTSFCFLDIRSPGLGDTAMYLCATSLGKAYEQYFGPGTRLTVT.

By frequency, this clonotype is medium-sized. The J gene is TRBJ2-3, the V gene TRBV20-1; TCRdb lists TRBD2, though no DNA is available to test this call. The CDR3 extends over 15 amino acids. Per the germline V gene, CDR1 is DFQATT and CDR2 is SNEGSKA (reference sequence). This chain's CDR3 is CSARRVARGTDTQYF.